The source of this TCR beta chain is a study of control samples from healthy donors and cancer patients. Sequencing used immunoSEQ multiplex PCR; TCRdb keeps in-frame clones, though not all of them. The sample lists some 11,000 clones, roughly 95% occurring once. V lost 2 bases to trimming and J lost 1 base; unmatched junction nucleotides: 3. Germline assignment: CDR1 KGHSH and CDR2 LQKENI. The CDR3 consists of 15 residues. The chain carries TRBV18 and TRBJ2-7, with 9 bases aligning to TRBD1. The sample consisted of PBMCs. The receptor was isolated from a man between 65 and 85 years old with head and neck cancer. The CDR3 nucleotides read TGTGCCAGCTCACCATCCGGGACAGGGTCCTACGAGCAGTACTTC. It is translated as CASSPSGTGSYEQYF.